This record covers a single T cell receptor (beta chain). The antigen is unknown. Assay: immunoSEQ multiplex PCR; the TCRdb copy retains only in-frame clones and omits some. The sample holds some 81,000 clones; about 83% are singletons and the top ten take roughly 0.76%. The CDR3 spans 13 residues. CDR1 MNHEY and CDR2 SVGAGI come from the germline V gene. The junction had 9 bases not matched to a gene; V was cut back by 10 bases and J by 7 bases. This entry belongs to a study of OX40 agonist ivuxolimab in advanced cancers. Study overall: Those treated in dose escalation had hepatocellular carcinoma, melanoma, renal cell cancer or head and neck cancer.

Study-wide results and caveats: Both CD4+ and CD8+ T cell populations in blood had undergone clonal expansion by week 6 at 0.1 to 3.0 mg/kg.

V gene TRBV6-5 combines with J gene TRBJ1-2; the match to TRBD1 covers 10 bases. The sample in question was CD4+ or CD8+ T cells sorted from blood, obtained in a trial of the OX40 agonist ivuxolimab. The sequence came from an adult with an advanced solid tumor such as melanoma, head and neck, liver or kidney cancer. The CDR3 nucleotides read TGTGCCATCCGGGACAGGGGCATGTTTGGCTACACCTTC. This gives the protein CAIRDRGMFGYTF.